Detailed here is one T cell receptor beta chain. Caucasian adults residing in Nashville, Tennessee made up all the donors. Splitting the CD4+ cells yielded a CD45RA+ naive subset and a CD45RA-negative memory subset. Per germline, CDR1 SNHLY and CDR2 FYNNEI. This CDR3 comprises 13 residues. V lost 6 bases to trimming and J lost 5 bases, with 13 bases between them. This entry comes from a study of shared clonotypes between healthy human individuals. The genomic DNA of each subset was split evenly across several immunoSEQ plates. TCRdb's table, derived via immunoSEQ multiplex PCR, lists solely in-frame clones and lacks some. This repertoire shows some 2,000,000 clones, roughly 94% found once; its top ten account for 0.13%.

This clonotype originated in a man aged 18 to 30 in good health. The sequenced sample was naive CD4+ T cells sorted from blood. Stated subset: CD45RA+ positively selected. The chain joins TRBV2 to TRBJ2-5, with D perhaps matching TRBD1 (6 bases). As DNA, the CDR3 is TGTGCCAGCAGCGTACAGGGACCCGAGACCCAGTACTTC. Protein: CASSVQGPETQYF.